The T cell receptor (beta chain) under discussion was sequenced for a study of Graves' ophthalmopathy and Graves' hyperthyroidism. Findings and limits, study-wide: Predictions made by the model for ophthalmopathy progression reached 70.59% sensitivity and just under 75% specificity. Blood also carried most expanded thyroid clonotypes exceeding 0.001 frequency.

Germline values: CDR1 SEHNR, CDR2 FQNEAQ (reference sequence). The CDR3 has 15 amino acids. Trimming stripped 5 bases from V and 9 bases from J, with 17 bases between. The diagnosis was founded upon clinical symptoms, serum thyroxine, TRAb, thyroid ultrasound and orbital computed tomography. RNA transcripts yielded amplified TCR beta CDR3 regions. HTBI-primed first-round RT-PCR preceded second-round multiplex PCR. TCRdb redid the calling of the multiplex PCR reads with MiXCR, one entry per CDR3 protein. The sample records hundreds of thousands of distinct CDR3 sequences, about 41% being singletons. On this clonotype: Its cognate antigen is unknown.

V and J are TRBV7-9 and TRBJ1-6, with D possibly matching TRBD1 (6 bases). This sequence originates from an adult man with Graves' ophthalmopathy. Source material: peripheral blood. CDR3 sequence: CASSQLHRDGSPLHF. CDR3 nucleotide sequence: TGTGCCAGCAGCCAACTACACAGGGATGGTTCACCCCTCCACTTT.